A selection of T cell receptor beta chains follows, all from one sample in a study of blood T cell repertoires in COVID-19. Method: immunoSEQ multiplex PCR; TCRdb's copy keeps in-frame clones and lacks some. The table shows under 200,000 clones, with approximately 88% occurring only once. Sequenced: peripheral blood. The receptors shown here come from a woman of 80 years or more with active or convalescent COVID-19. CDR3s include the opening cysteine and the closing phenylalanine or tryptophan. D genes are given only for firm matches. The size field is filled for only some rows; it gives once, few, many or a size class.

.	.	TRBV7-9	TRBJ1-2	14	TGTGCCAGCAGCTTAGTAGAGGGCAGCTATGGCTACACCTTC	CASSLVEGSYGYTF
.	TRBD2	TRBV5-4	TRBJ2-1	17	TGTGCCAGCAGCCCAGCAACCGGGACTAGCGGGGGCGATGAGCAGTTCTTC	CASSPATGTSGGDEQFF
few	.	TRBV25-1	TRBJ1-2	11	TGTGCCAGCAGTGAAGTACGGGGCTACACCTTC	CASSEVRGYTF
.	.	TRBV19	TRBJ2-1	18	TGTGCCAGTAGTATAGATCTGGCGCCACGGGGGGCCGACAATGAGCAGTTCTTC	CASSIDLAPRGADNEQFF
.	.	TRBV6-5	TRBJ2-7	11	TGTGCCAGCAGTACCCCGGACGAGCAGTACTTC	CASSTPDEQYF
.	TRBD1	TRBV6-6	TRBJ2-7	13	TGTGCCAGCGGGGGGCAGGGGGCCAACGAGCAGTACTTC	CASGGQGANEQYF
.	TRBD2	TRBV18	TRBJ2-7	17	TGTGCCAGCTCACCACTTACCCCGGGACTAGCAACCTACGAGCAGTACTTC	CASSPLTPGLATYEQYF
once	.	TRBV29-1	TRBJ2-2	14	TGCAGCGTTGAAGATCCGTCCAACACCGGGGAGCTGTTTTTT	CSVEDPSNTGELFF
.	TRBD1	TRBV4-3	TRBJ1-1	16	TGCGCCAGCACCTTAGACAGGGGGCAACAGGGCACTGAAGCTTTCTTT	CASTLDRGQQGTEAFF
.	TRBD1	TRBV11-3	TRBJ1-1	14	TGTGCCAGCAGCCCGGGACAGGGGGGGGCTGAAGCTTTCTTT	CASSPGQGGAEAFF
.	.	TRBV19	TRBJ1-4	14	TGTGCCAGTAGTATAAGGACAGATAATGAAAAACTGTTTTTT	CASSIRTDNEKLFF
.	.	TRBV5-6	TRBJ2-1	12	TGTGCCAGCAGCTTGGAGGGGTATGAGCAGTTCTTC	CASSLEGYEQFF
.	.	TRBV6-6	TRBJ1-2	14	TGTGCCAGCAGTTCATTTCTGGGAGGCTATGGCTACACCTTC	CASSSFLGGYGYTF
.	.	TRBV29-1	TRBJ1-1	13	TGCAGCGTTGACCGCTCACTAGTAACTGAAGCTTTCTTT	CSVDRSLVTEAFF
.	TRBD1	TRBV7-2	TRBJ2-3	11	TGTGCCAGCGCGGACAGGGTTACGCAGTATTTT	CASADRVTQYF
.	TRBD2	TRBV5-4	TRBJ2-1	14	TGTGCCAGCTCCGGACTAGCGTTAAACAATGAGCAGTTCTTC	CASSGLALNNEQFF
.	.	TRBV19	TRBJ1-5	19	TGTGCCAGTAGTATGAGGGAAGGACAGCGACTCTCAGGGAATCAGCCCCAGCATTTT	CASSMREGQRLSGNQPQHF
.	TRBD2	TRBV2	TRBJ2-2	15	TGTGCCAGCAGTGTCGCTAGCGGGGGCTACGGGGAGCTGTTTTTT	CASSVASGGYGELFF
.	.	TRBV5-8	TRBJ1-1	15	TGTGCCAGCAGCTTGAGTACGAGCTGGTACACTGAAGCTTTCTTT	CASSLSTSWYTEAFF
few	.	TRBV7-2	TRBJ2-5	15	TGTGCCAGCAGCTGGCTCGTGGGGCCGGGCGAGACCCAGTACTTC	CASSWLVGPGETQYF
.	.	TRBV10-3	TRBJ2-1	16	TGTGCCATCAGTGGGGGGGAGACGAGCTCCTACAATGAGCAGTTCTTC	CAISGGETSSYNEQFF
.	TRBD2	TRBV7-2	TRBJ2-1	16	TGTGCCAGCAGCGCGCGGACTAGCGGGGGGATAAATGAGCAGTTCTTC	CASSARTSGGINEQFF